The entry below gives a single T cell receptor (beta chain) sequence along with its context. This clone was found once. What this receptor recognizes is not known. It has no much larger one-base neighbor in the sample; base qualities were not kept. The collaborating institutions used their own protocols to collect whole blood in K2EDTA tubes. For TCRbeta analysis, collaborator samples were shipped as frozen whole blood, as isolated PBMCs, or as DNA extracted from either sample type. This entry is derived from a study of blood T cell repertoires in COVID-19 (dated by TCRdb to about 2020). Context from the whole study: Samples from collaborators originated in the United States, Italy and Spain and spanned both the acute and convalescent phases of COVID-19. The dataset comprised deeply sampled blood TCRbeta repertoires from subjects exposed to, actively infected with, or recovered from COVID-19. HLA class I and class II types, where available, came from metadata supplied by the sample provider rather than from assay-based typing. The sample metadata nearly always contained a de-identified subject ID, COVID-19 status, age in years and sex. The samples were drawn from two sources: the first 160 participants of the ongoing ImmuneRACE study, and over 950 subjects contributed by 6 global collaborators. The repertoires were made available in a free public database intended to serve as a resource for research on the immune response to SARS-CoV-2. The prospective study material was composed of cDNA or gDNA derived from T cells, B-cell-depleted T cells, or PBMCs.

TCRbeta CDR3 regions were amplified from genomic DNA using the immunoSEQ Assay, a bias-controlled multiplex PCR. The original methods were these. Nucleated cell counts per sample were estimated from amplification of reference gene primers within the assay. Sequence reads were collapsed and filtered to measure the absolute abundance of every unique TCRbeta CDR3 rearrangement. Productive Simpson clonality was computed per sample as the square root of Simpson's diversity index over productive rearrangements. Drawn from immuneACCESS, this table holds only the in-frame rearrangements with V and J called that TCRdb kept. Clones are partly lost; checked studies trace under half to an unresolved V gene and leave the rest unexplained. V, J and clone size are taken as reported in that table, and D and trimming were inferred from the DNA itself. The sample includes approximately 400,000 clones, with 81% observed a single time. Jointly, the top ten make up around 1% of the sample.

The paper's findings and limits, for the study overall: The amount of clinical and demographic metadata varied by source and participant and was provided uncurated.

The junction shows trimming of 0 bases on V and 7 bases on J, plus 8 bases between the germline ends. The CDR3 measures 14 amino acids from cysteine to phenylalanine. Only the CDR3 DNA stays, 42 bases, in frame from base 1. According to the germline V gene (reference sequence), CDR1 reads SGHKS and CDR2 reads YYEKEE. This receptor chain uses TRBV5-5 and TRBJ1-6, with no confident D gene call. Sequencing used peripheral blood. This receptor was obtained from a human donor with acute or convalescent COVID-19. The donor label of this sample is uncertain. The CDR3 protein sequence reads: CASSLGSWNSPLHF. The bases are TGTGCCAGCAGCTTGGGGAGTTGGAATTCACCCCTCCACTTT.